This TCR beta chain emerged from a study of cytomegalovirus exposure and HLA in healthy donors. Study details: Earlier, some 180 million T cells were analyzed, and fewer than 120 million unique TCR beta sequences were found among them.

Findings and limits, study-wide: Later, an analysis found that common viral pathogens appeared to be linked with several of the most significant clusters.

A remark on this clone: What it binds is not known.

A multiplex PCR was run with 60 Vbeta primers and 13 Jbeta primers. In the authors' methods: Tens of millions of unique TCR beta chains, 9 million to 14 million shared, were counted in a later analysis. Measured with immunoSEQ multiplex PCR; TCRdb has only the in-frame clones, and not every one. V and J calls plus clone size are reproduced from that table; the DNA served to infer D and trimming. This table holds hundreds of thousands of clones, over 75% found once. The CDR3 is 15 residues long. The germline V gene encodes CDR1 GTSNPN and CDR2 SVGIG (reference sequence). J gave up 5 bases and V 4 bases, and 9 bases lay outside the gene matches. Nominally healthy donors were sampled, though unrecorded immune exposures were likely.

The rearrangement joins TRBV30 to TRBJ2-5; 11 nucleotides match TRBD1. The origin of this receptor is a man between 18 and 29 years old in good health and CMV-seronegative. The sample comprised PBMCs. CDR3 in amino acids: CAWKYGQGAGETQYF. The CDR3 DNA sequence: TGTGCCTGGAAGTACGGACAGGGGGCGGGGGAGACCCAGTACTTC.